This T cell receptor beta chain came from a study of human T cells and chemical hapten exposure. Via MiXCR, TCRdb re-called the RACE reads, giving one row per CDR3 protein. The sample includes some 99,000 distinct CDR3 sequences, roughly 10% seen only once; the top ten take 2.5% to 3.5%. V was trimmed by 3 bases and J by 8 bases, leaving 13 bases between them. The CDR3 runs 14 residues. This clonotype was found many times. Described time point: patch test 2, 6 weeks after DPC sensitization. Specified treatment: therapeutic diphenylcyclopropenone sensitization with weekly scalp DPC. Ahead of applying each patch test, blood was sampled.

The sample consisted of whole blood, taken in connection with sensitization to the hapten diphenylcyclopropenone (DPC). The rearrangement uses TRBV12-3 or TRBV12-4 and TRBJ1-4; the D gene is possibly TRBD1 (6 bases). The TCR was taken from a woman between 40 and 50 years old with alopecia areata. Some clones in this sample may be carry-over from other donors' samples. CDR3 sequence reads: CASSFSQGPEKLFF. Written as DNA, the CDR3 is TGTGCCAGCAGTTTCTCACAGGGTCCAGAAAAACTGTTTTTT.